This record looks at one T cell receptor beta chain sequence and its context. Its antigen is not yet known. The sample holds no much larger clone one base away, and base qualities are not on file. The data derive from a study of cytomegalovirus exposure and HLA in healthy donors (dated by TCRdb to 2016 to 2017). Regarding the research as a whole: According to an earlier analysis of around 600 of the donors, about 190 million T cells yielded 90 million to 130 million unique TCR beta sequences and around 300 Gb of sequence data. Roughly 300 gigabases of sequencing data and 70 million to 100 million unique TCR sequences made up an early release that covered approximately 650 HLA-typed donors. The genetic ancestry cluster associated with self-reported Caucasian donors included 80% to 90% of the 300 to 450 genotyped donors. The study aimed to test whether cataloging public T cell receptors could reveal signatures of past pathogen exposure. The study used immunosequencing to profile the T cell repertoires of about 670 subjects and linked those repertoires to cytomegalovirus serostatus. A separate validation cohort of roughly 130 different subjects was used in addition to the roughly 700-subject first cohort. To predict cytomegalovirus infection status, the study brought together high-throughput TCR immunosequencing, statistical association of individual TCRs with disease status, and machine learning. In a later analysis, previously published TCR beta repertoires from 600 to 850 donors were re-analyzed and high-resolution HLA genotyping was added so that TCR occurrence patterns could be studied. The later analysis used no new phenotypic data to find candidate immune exposures, relying instead on TCR beta sequences and their occurrence across donors. An earlier analysis of around 540 of the donors applied high-throughput TCR beta sequencing to assess whether each TCR beta V gene segment acted as functional or pseudogenic. Donor age, sex, ethnicity and CMV serostatus were compiled alongside the repertoire data. Genome-wide SNP genotypes for about three fifths of the roughly 670 donors were used in a later genetic analysis, which treated that subset as a discovery cohort. All discovery cohort repertoires had been generated on a single sequencing platform. HLA typing included class I and class II loci at four-digit resolution. The number of typed donors differed by locus: about 620-640 for A, B, C, DRB1 and DQB1; some 540 for DQA1; some 610 for DPA1; and 400 to 480 for DPB1. A handful of DR-DQ haplotypes were handled as single units for association and clustering because linkage in the cohort was strong. Among several hundred genotyped donors of the cohort, an average of around 250,000 unique TCR beta nucleotide sequences was sequenced per donor, of which about 19% were non-productive. What the work shows at the level of the full study, not this receptor alone: Three of the identified cytomegalovirus-associated TCR beta chains were confirmed in vitro to be specific for cytomegalovirus antigens. A later analysis found that HLA-associated TCR beta chains were more clonally expanded and had lower generation probabilities than equally common non-associated chains. According to a later analysis, parvovirus B19, influenza, CMV and Epstein-Barr virus appeared linked to several top co-occurrence clusters. In a later genetic analysis, a missense DCLRE1C variant was associated with V-gene and J-gene trimming of TCR beta chains, and the association was replicated in an independent cohort. Compared with the roughly 670-donor mean, donors in an Asian-associated ancestry cluster had fewer N-insertions in productive TCRs, according to a later genetic analysis. Roughly 17 rarely observed V segments, including chromosome 9 orphons, were excluded from the earlier analysis of several hundred of the donors because counts were too low. The classifier was reported to diagnose cytomegalovirus status with high specificity and sensitivity in both the original cohort and the validation cohort. The 87-base-pair reads could not distinguish some IMGT-functional V segments, including TRBV6-2 and TRBV6-3, so those segments were excluded. Linkage disequilibrium might explain the correlated functional status among segregating V segments, but an unknown experimental factor could not be excluded. The authors suggested that the approach could potentially be extended to other disease states and immunological phenotypes. At a false discovery rate of 0.05, a later analysis linked about 16,000 TCR beta sequences to specific HLA alleles. A further reported finding was that TCR beta sequences accurately predicted the HLA-A and HLA-B alleles for most subjects in the first cohort. The presence/absence analyses assumed that sequencing depth was roughly uniform across donors, and that assumption may not be true. Immune exposure information for the cohort was limited to CMV serostatus. A total of about 150 TCR beta chains were listed by the study as associated with cytomegalovirus. According to a later analysis, most CMV-associated TCR beta chains appeared to be HLA-restricted, and the HLA associations seemed to be driven largely by CMV exposure. In a later analysis, TCR association rates were found to vary across HLA loci, with the most associated TCRs seen for DRB1 alleles and the fewest for HLA-C alleles. An earlier analysis of approximately 590 of the donors showed that most TCR beta V segments appeared in productive rearrangements either about 87% or about 30% of the time, which broadly matched IMGT annotations. This cohort had only TCR beta chains sequenced, and the lack of alpha or paired-chain data limited which features could be detected. Most TCR sequences were observed very rarely across donors, whereas some public TCRs were present in many individuals. Assigning TCR associations to individual alleles was difficult when HLA alleles, especially DR and DQ, strongly co-occurred. HLA typing was unavailable for some donors at each locus, so association tests used only the typed subset. A cluster of highly shared sequence variants was judged likely to represent a technical artifact of the sequencing pipeline.

In total, about 650 healthy bone marrow donors made up the cohort. All cohort members were sampled while nominally healthy, although unrecorded immune exposures were likely present. The donor was CMV seropositive and was included in the group of about 290 seropositive cohort members. A peripheral blood sample was collected from each donor, and TCR beta sequencing was performed on peripheral blood mononuclear cells. The Qiagen DNeasy Blood Extraction Kit was used to extract genomic DNA from the blood cell samples. Unmatched junction bases come to 8, with V trimmed by 4 bases and J by 0 bases. As encoded in the germline V gene, CDR1 is SGHTA while CDR2 is FQGTGA. Including cysteine and phenylalanine, the CDR3 has 16 amino acids. Of the read, only the CDR3 DNA is kept; its 48 bases are in frame from base 1. Library generation was performed with the immunoSEQ multiplex PCR assay. The multiplex PCR relied on a mix of 60 forward primers for TCR Vbeta segments and 13 reverse primers for TCR Jbeta segments. Amplification of the CDR3 region of rearranged TCR beta genes was performed with a multiplex PCR assay on genomic DNA. On the Illumina HiSeq System, the amplified TCR beta libraries were sequenced as 87-base-pair reads. The authors' analysis ran thus. A later analysis counted about 76 million unique TCR beta chains across the 600 to 850 repertoires, and around 12 million of these chains were shared by at least two donors. Raw reads were error-corrected and collapsed into unique sequences by a nearest-neighbor algorithm in which closely related sequences were merged to remove PCR and sequencing errors. V, D and J gene segments were assigned by aligning CDR3 sequences to IMGT reference sequences. For a sequence to be retained, at least a six-nucleotide match to both a V gene segment and a J gene segment was required. Rearrangements were classified as productive when the CDR3 lacked stop codons and remained in frame with V and J, and all other rearrangements were classified as non-productive. Following IMGT convention, CDR3 was defined as the stretch from the second conserved V-encoded cysteine to the conserved J-encoded phenylalanine. The earlier analysis of about 500 of the donors excluded sequences that lacked an unambiguous match to a single V gene segment. An earlier analysis of roughly 590 of the donors called V segments functional above 56.7% productive rearrangements and segregating when the between-donor standard deviation exceeded 5%. A statistical classification framework was developed to diagnose cytomegalovirus status using the catalog of TCR beta chain sequences. In a later analysis, TCR nucleotide sequences were compared against IMGT/GENE-DB human TR gene sequences so that V and J genes could be assigned. Using the TCRdist pipeline, a later analysis assigned CDR3 sequences along with most-parsimonious VDJ recombination scenarios. In a later analysis, every TCR beta chain was defined by the combination of its CDR3 amino acid sequence and its V-gene family, and reads without a unique V-gene family were dropped. To address suspected cross-contamination and a sequencing artifact, a later analysis removed approximately 590 highly shared, low-generation-probability nucleotide sequences. For each public chain, a later analysis derived a clonal expansion index from normalized ranks of inferred template counts within each repertoire. In a later analysis, generation probabilities were computed using a VDJ recombination model fitted to out-of-frame rearrangements, and the results were checked against IGoR. A later analysis scored TCR-TCR, TCR-HLA and TCR-CMV co-occurrence with hypergeometric tests, applying a repertoire-size bias correction to TCR pairs. To estimate false discovery rates, a later analysis permuted the HLA or CMV assignments 20 times. In a later analysis, co-occurring TCRs were grouped with DBSCAN, and TCRdist sequence similarity was added when clustering was performed within HLA-allele-positive subsets. Co-occurrence clustering excluded repertoires with fewer than 30,000 or more than 120,000 public chains, plus five with anomalous nucleotide sharing. Drawn from immuneACCESS, this table holds only the in-frame rearrangements with V and J called that TCRdb kept. Clones are partly lost; checked studies trace under half to an unresolved V gene and leave the rest unexplained. The DNA was the basis for D and trimming; V, J and clone size are from that table. The sample has approximately 200,000 clones on record, 81% of them singletons. The ten largest clones represent about 1.9% of the sample.

The clonotype originates from a young woman in good health and CMV-seropositive. The sample was PBMCs. In this chain, TRBV7-3 is recombined with TRBJ1-1; 7 nucleotides in the junction match TRBD1. The nucleotide sequence is given as TGTGCCAGCAGCTCGAAGACAGGGCGGATGAACACTGAAGCTTTCTTT. Its protein is CASSSKTGRMNTEAFF. Here the CDR3 is joined to the reference TRBV7-3 and TRBJ1-1 genes, and the full variable domain is: GAGVSQTPSNKVTEKGKYVELRCDPISGHTALYWYRQSLGQGPEFLIYFQGTGAADDSGLPNDRFFAVRPEGSVSTLKIQRTERGDSAVYLCASSSKTGRMNTEAFFGQGTRLTVV.